The 18 T cell receptor beta chains reported below all come from one sample, sequenced in a study of cytomegalovirus exposure and HLA in healthy donors. The primer mix had 60 Vbeta and 13 Jbeta primers. Assay used: immunoSEQ multiplex PCR; TCRdb lists only in-frame clones, some missing. In the table there are 100,000 or so clones, 60% to 85% of which are singletons. The sequenced material came from PBMCs. The source is a woman in her thirties or forties in good health and CMV-seropositive.

DNA of the CDR3: TGTGCCAGCAGTGACTACACGCCGAACTATGGCTACACCTTC. Encoded protein: CASSDYTPNYGYTF. The chain uses TRBV6-4 and TRBJ1-2; D gene ambiguous. Trimming stripped 1 base from V and 2 bases from J, with 8 bases between. Germline CDR1 reads MRHNA; CDR2 reads SNTAGT. The CDR3 consists of 14 residues.

Written as DNA, the CDR3 is TGCAGCGTTGAAAAAGGGAGAAGTGAAGCTTTCTTT. Amino acid sequence: CSVEKGRSEAFF. The gene calls are TRBV29-1 and TRBJ1-1; D call uncertain. This CDR3 is 12 amino acids long. Trimming pared 2 bases from V and 7 bases from J, leaving 11 bases between. Germline V gives CDR1 SQVTM, CDR2 ANQGSEA.

The chain recombines TRBV5-4 with TRBJ2-5; weak D call: TRBD1 (6 bases). The CDR3 spans 15 residues. Trimming stripped 4 bases from V and 5 bases from J, with 18 bases between. Germline loops: CDR1 SGHNT, CDR2 YYREEE (reference sequence). The CDR3 region is CASSTRTGRTETQYF. The DNA for the CDR3 is TGTGCCAGCAGCACCCGTACAGGGCGGACGGAGACCCAGTACTTC.

The chain employs TRBV2 and TRBJ1-2, with a possible D match to TRBD1 (5 bases). CDR1 SNHLY and CDR2 FYNNEI come from the germline V gene. V lost 6 bases and J lost 3, with 11 bases in between. This CDR3 spans 13 amino acids. CDR3: CASRGLTDYGYTF. In DNA, the CDR3 is TGTGCCAGCAGGGGGTTGACAGACTATGGCTACACCTTC. Complete variable domain (other parts from reference TRBV2 and TRBJ1-2): EPEVTQTPSHQVTQMGQEVILRCVPISNHLYFYWYRQILGQKVEFLVSFYNNEISEKSEIFDDQFSVERPDGSNFTLKIRSTKLEDSAMYFCASRGLTDYGYTFGSGTRLTVV.

The V gene is TRBV13, the J gene TRBJ1-6, with TRBD1 as a possible D gene (6 bases). The length of the CDR3 is 17 residues. Trimming removed 3 bases at V and 6 bases at J, with 18 bases between. The germline CDR1 and CDR2 sequences are PRHDT and FYEKMQ (reference sequence). This CDR3 reads CASSLEWIGGPNSPLHF. The CDR3 nucleotides are TGTGCCAGCAGCTTGGAGTGGATAGGGGGACCTAATTCACCCCTCCACTTT.

The chain has TRBV4-1 and TRBJ2-5, with 7 bases lining up with TRBD1. Germline trimming cut 5 bases from V and 3 bases from J; bases unmatched to any gene: 6. The CDR3 loop spans 14 amino acids. CDR1 and CDR2 (germline): MGHRA, YSYEKL. The CDR3 DNA follows: TGCGCCAGCAGCTGGCTGGGACAGAAAGAGACCCAGTACTTC. It is translated as CASSWLGQKETQYF.

The V gene is TRBV27, the J gene TRBJ2-7, with TRBD1 as a possible D gene (6 bases). CDR3 size: 15 residues. Trimming shortened V by 3 bases and J by 1 base, and 13 bases separated the two germline ends. The germline V gene encodes CDR1 MNHEY and CDR2 SMNVEV (reference sequence). The DNA of the CDR3 is TGTGCCAGCAGTTTCACCGGGACACCATCCTACGAGCAGTACTTC. Encoded protein: CASSFTGTPSYEQYF.

The chain combines TRBV21-1 with TRBJ2-5; TRBD1 was called by the table and not checked on the DNA. TRBV21-1 is recorded as a pseudogene. The length of the CDR3 is 11 residues. The CDR3 nucleotides read TGTGGACAGGGGGCGAGGGAGACCCAGTACTTC. It codes for CGQGARETQYF.

The rearrangement joins TRBV6-5 to TRBJ2-1; TRBD2 might be the D (6 bases). The CDR3 sequence is 15 residues long. V lost 6 bases, J lost 1 base, and 13 bases lay in between. Germline assignment: CDR1 MNHEY and CDR2 SVGAGI. CDR3 in amino acids: CASSPRGMSYNEQFF. The CDR3, as DNA: TGTGCCAGCAGCCCTCGGGGGATGTCCTACAATGAGCAGTTCTTC.

The gene calls are TRBV7-2 and TRBJ2-5; 10 bases agree with TRBD1. After removal of 4 bases from V and 4 bases from J, the junction contained 6 bases not matched to a gene. The CDR3 runs 15 residues. Germline V gene sequence: CDR1 SGHTA, CDR2 FQGNSA. The DNA of the CDR3 is TGTGCCAGCAGCTGGGGGACAGGGGATTCAGAGACCCAGTACTTC. Translating gives CASSWGTGDSETQYF.

V and J are TRBV10-3 and TRBJ2-5, with 8 positions matching TRBD1. V dropped 0 bases and J dropped 5; count of bases not matched to a gene: 2. The germline V gene has CDR1 ENHRY and CDR2 SYGVKD. The CDR3 covers 14 residues. CDR3 residues: CAISESDREETQYF. The CDR3 DNA sequence: TGTGCCATCAGTGAGTCGGACAGGGAGGAGACCCAGTACTTC.

V is TRBV2 and J is TRBJ2-4; 8 bases agree with TRBD1. Trimming cost V 5 bases and J 9 bases; bases outside gene matches: 12. Per the germline V gene, CDR1 is SNHLY and CDR2 is FYNNEI. The length of the CDR3 is 15 residues. The CDR3 DNA follows: TGTGCCAGCAGTTTGACAGGGGTCGCCCCTGCCATTCAGTACTTC. As protein: CASSLTGVAPAIQYF.

This clone came up a few times. The chain couples TRBV6-4 to TRBJ1-4, with a possible D match to TRBD1 (6 bases). Trimming took off 6 bases at V and 6 bases at J, with 14 bases between the two ends. The CDR3 sequence is 14 residues long. Germline loops: CDR1 MRHNA, CDR2 SNTAGT. This CDR3 reads CASSLNRADEKLFF. As DNA, the CDR3 is TGTGCCAGCAGCTTAAACAGGGCCGATGAAAAACTGTTTTTT.

This clone has a handful of counts. The chain is built from TRBV6-1 and TRBJ1-1, with D perhaps TRBD1 (6 bases). The CDR3 runs 13 residues. Germline values: CDR1 MNHNS, CDR2 SASEGT. V lost 6 bases, J lost 1 base, and 9 bases lay in between. In DNA, the CDR3 is TGTGCCAGCAGAGGGGGTGGGAACACTGAAGCTTTCTTT. As protein: CASRGGGNTEAFF.

The chain joins TRBV18 to TRBJ1-5; D is unclear. CDR1 is KGHSH, CDR2 LQKENI, per germline. This CDR3 has 13 amino acids. Trimming pared 3 bases from V and 4 bases from J, leaving 7 bases between. The CDR3 loop reads CASSPGDNQPQHF. CDR3 nucleotides: TGTGCCAGCTCACCGGGAGATAATCAGCCCCAGCATTTT.

The chain couples TRBV27 to TRBJ1-2, with D perhaps matching TRBD1 (5 bases). The germline CDR1 and CDR2 sequences are MNHEY and SMNVEV (reference sequence). V was pared by 6 bases and J by 5 bases, with 16 bases between. The CDR3 totals 14 residues. CDR3 amino acids: CASSGNSGTYGYTF. For the CDR3, the DNA is TGTGCCAGCAGCGGAAACTCCGGGACTTATGGCTACACCTTC.

The V gene is TRBV2, the J gene TRBJ1-5, with TRBD1 as a possible D gene (6 bases). CDR1 and CDR2 (germline): SNHLY, FYNNEI. V was clipped by 7 bases and J by 4 bases, with 14 bases between them. The CDR3 has 14 amino acids. The CDR3 loop is CASIQGPGNQPQHF. In DNA form, the CDR3 reads TGTGCCAGCATCCAGGGGCCAGGGAATCAGCCCCAGCATTTT.

This sequence joins TRBV7-6 and TRBJ2-7; maybe TRBD2 (6 bases). The V end was cut by 4 bases, the J end by 0 bases, with 13 bases between. The CDR3 spans 15 residues. Germline CDR1 is SGHVS and CDR2 is FNYEAQ. CDR3 nucleotides: TGTGCCAGCAGCTCTCTTAGCGGTGACTCCTACGAGCAGTACTTC. It translates to CASSSLSGDSYEQYF. The variable domain in full, with the rest retrieved from reference TRBV7-6 and TRBJ2-7, is GAGVSQSPRYKVTKRGQDVALRCDPISGHVSLYWYRQALGQGPEFLTYFNYEAQQDKSGLPNDRFSAERPEGSISTLTIQRTEQRDSAMYRCASSSLSGDSYEQYFGPGTRLTVT.